The clone carrying this T cell receptor (beta chain) has a count of ten or more. The germline gives CDR1 SGHRS, CDR2 YFSETQ. Between the trimmed V and J ends, which lost 2 bases and 0 bases, there was a span of 8 bases. The CDR3 length is 14 residues. The data derive from a study of CD8 T cells in ankylosing spondylitis. From the 5' RACE reads, TCRdb called clonotypes with MiXCR, one entry per CDR3 protein. The sample shows some 130,000 distinct CDR3 sequences, around 15% of them seen only once. Sequenced: blood, either unsorted or a sorted T cell fraction (not recorded which). The chain has TRBV5-1 and TRBJ1-2; D gene ambiguous. The receptor comes from a female donor with ankylosing spondylitis or in good health (not recorded which). For the CDR3, the DNA is TGCGCCAGCAGCTTAACAGTAGCTAACTATGGCTACACCTTC. This translates into CASSLTVANYGYTF.